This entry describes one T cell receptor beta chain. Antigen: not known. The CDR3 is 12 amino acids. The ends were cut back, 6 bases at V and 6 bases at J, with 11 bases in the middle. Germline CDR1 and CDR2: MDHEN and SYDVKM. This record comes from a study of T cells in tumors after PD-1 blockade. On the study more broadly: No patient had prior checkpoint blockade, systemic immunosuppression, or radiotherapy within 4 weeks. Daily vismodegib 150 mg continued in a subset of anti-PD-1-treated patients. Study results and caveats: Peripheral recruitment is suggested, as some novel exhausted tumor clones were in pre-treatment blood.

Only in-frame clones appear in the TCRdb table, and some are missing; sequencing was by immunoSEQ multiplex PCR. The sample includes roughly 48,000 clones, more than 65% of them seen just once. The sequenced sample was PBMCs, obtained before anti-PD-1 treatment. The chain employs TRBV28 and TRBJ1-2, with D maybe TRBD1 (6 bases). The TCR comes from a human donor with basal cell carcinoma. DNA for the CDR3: TGTGCCAGCAGCGGGGGGCTTAATGGCTACACCTTC. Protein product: CASSGGLNGYTF.